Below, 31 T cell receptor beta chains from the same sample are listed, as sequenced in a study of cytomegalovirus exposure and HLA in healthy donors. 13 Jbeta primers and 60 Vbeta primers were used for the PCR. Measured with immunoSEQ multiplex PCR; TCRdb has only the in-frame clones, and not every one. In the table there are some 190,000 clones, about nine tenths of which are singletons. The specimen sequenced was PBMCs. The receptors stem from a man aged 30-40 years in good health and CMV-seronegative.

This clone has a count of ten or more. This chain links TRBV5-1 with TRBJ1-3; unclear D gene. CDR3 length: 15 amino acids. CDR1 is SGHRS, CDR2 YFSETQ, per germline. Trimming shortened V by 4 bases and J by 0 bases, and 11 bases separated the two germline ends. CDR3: CASSRRGDSGNTIYF. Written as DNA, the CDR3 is TGCGCCAGCAGCAGACGAGGTGACTCTGGAAACACCATATATTTT.

The CDR3 is CASSQDVSGVYEQYF. The DNA of the CDR3 is TGCGCCAGCAGCCAAGACGTCAGCGGAGTCTACGAGCAGTACTTC. The V call is TRBV4-1, the J call TRBJ2-7, with D possibly matching TRBD2 (5 bases). The CDR3 covers 15 residues. V was shortened by 0 bases and J by 3 bases, with 12 bases between the two germline ends. The germline gives CDR1 MGHRA, CDR2 YSYEKL.

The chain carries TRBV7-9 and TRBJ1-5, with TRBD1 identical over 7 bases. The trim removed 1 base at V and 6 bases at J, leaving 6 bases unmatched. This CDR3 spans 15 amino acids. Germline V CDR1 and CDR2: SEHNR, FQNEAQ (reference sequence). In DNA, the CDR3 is TGTGCCAGCAGCTTAGGAGACAGGGAGGTTCAGCCCCAGCATTTT. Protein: CASSLGDREVQPQHF.

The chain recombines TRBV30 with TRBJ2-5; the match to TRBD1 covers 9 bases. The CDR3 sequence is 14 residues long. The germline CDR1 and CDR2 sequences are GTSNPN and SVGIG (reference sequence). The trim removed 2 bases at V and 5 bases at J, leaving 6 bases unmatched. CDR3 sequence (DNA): TGTGCCTGGAGTACAGGGGGCGGTGGGGAGACCCAGTACTTC. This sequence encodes CAWSTGGGGETQYF.

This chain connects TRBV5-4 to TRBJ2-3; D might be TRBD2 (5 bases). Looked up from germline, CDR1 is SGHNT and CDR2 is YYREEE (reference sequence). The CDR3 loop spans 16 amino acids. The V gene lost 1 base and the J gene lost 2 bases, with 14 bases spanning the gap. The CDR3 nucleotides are TGTGCCAGCAGCTTGCGTACGGAGCGGCTCACAGATACGCAGTATTTT. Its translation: CASSLRTERLTDTQYF.

DNA for the CDR3: TGCGCCAGCAGCACGACTAGCGGGATCCCCAGGGAGACCCAGTACTTC. Amino acid sequence: CASSTTSGIPRETQYF. V gene TRBV5-1 combines with J gene TRBJ2-5, with 11 bases matching TRBD2. Losses at the gene ends were 4 bases for V and 5 bases for J; bases not matched to a gene: 10. In germline, CDR1 is SGHRS, CDR2 YFSETQ. The CDR3 has 16 residues.

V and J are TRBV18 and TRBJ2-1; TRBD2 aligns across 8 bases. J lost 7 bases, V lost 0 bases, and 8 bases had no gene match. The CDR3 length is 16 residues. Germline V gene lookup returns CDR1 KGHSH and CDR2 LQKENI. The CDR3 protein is CASSPPSREGLNEQFF. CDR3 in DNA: TGTGCCAGCTCACCACCGTCCCGGGAGGGCCTTAATGAGCAGTTCTTC.

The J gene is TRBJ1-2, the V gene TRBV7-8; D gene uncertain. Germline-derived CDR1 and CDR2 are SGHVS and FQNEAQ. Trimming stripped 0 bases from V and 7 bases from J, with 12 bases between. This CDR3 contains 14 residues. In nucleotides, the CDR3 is TGTGCCAGCAGCTTAGCGCAATACACCGCTGGCTACACCTTC. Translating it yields CASSLAQYTAGYTF.

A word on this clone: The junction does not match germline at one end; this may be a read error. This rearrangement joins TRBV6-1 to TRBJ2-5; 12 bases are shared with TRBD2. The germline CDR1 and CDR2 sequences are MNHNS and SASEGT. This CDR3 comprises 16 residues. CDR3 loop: CASSEAPVASGRAGNF. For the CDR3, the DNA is TGTGCCAGCAGTGAAGCGCCAGTGGCTAGCGGGAGGGCCGGGAACTTC.

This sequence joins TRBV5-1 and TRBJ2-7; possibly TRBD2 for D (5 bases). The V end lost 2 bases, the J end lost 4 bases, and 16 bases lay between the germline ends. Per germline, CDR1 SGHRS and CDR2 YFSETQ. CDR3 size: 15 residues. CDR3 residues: CASSFGISKGYEQYF. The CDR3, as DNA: TGCGCCAGCAGCTTCGGGATCTCCAAAGGGTACGAGCAGTACTTC.

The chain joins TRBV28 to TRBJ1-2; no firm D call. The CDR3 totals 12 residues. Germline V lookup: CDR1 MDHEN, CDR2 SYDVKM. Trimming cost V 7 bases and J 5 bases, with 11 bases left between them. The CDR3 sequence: CASKDPGYGYTF. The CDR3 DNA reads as TGTGCCAGCAAAGACCCGGGGTATGGCTACACCTTC.

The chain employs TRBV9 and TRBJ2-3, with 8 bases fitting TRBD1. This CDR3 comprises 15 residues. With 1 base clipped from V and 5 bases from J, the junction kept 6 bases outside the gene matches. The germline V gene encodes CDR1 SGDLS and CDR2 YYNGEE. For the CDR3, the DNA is TGTGCCAGCAGCGTAAGGGGGACAGGAAAAGATACGCAGTATTTT. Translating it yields CASSVRGTGKDTQYF.

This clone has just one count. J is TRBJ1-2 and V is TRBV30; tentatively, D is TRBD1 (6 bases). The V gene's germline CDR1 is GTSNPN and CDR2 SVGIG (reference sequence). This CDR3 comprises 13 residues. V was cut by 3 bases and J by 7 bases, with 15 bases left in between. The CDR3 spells CAWRLTTGLGYTF. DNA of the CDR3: TGTGCCTGGAGACTAACTACAGGGCTTGGCTACACCTTC.

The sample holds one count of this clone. In nucleotides, the CDR3 is TGTGCCAGCTCAGAGACAGGGGGCGGGGGTCAGCCCCAGCATTTT. Amino acid sequence: CASSETGGGGQPQHF. The chain combines TRBV18 with TRBJ1-5, with 10 positions matching TRBD1. There are 15 residues in the CDR3. Germline assignment: CDR1 KGHSH and CDR2 LQKENI. The V segment lost 5 bases and the J segment 6 bases; nucleotides outside the gene matches: 7.

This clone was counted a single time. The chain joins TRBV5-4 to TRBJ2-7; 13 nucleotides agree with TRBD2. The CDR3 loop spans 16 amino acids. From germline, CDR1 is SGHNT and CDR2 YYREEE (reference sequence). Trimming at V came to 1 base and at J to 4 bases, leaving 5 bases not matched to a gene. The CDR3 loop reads CASSLKGLAGRYEQYF. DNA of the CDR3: TGTGCCAGCAGCTTGAAGGGACTAGCGGGAAGGTACGAGCAGTACTTC.

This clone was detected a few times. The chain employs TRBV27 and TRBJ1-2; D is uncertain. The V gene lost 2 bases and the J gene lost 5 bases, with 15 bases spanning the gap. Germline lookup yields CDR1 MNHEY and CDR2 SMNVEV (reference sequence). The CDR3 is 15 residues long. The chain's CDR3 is CASSLKVEGIYGYTF. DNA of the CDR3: TGTGCCAGCAGTTTAAAGGTGGAGGGAATTTATGGCTACACCTTC.

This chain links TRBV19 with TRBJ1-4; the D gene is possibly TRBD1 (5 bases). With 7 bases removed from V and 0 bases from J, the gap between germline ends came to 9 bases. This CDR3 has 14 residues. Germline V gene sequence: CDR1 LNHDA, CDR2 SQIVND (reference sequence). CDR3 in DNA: TGTGCCAGTAAGGAAGGGGCAACTAATGAAAAACTGTTTTTT. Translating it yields CASKEGATNEKLFF.

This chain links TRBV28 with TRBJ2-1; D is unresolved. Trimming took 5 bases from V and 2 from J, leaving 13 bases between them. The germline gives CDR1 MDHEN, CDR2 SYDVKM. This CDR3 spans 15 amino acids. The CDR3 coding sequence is TGTGCCAGCAGTCCCCTCGGAGAGCCCTACAATGAGCAGTTCTTC. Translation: CASSPLGEPYNEQFF.

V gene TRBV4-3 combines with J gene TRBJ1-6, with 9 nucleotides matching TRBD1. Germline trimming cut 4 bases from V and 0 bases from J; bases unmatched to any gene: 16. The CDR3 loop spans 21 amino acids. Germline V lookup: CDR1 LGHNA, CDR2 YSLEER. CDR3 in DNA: TGCGCCAGCAGCCGTAATTCGCCAAACAGGGGGCTGGGCTCCTATAATTCACCCCTCCACTTT. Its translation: CASSRNSPNRGLGSYNSPLHF.

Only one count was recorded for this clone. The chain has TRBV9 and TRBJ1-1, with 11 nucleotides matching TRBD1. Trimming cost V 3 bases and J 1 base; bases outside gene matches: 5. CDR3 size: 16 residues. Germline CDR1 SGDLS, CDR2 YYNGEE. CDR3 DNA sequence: TGTGCCAGCAGCGCCAGGACAGGGGGCCCGAACACTGAAGCTTTCTTT. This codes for CASSARTGGPNTEAFF.

As DNA, the CDR3 is TGTGCCAGTAGTCACAGCCGGGACTCCCCCTACGAGCAGTACTTC. Its translation: CASSHSRDSPYEQYF. V and J are TRBV19 and TRBJ2-7; the D gene is possibly TRBD2 (6 bases). V shed 5 bases and J shed 2 bases, with 16 bases lying between them. Germline V gene data show CDR1 as LNHDA and CDR2 as SQIVND (reference sequence). The CDR3 runs to 15 residues.

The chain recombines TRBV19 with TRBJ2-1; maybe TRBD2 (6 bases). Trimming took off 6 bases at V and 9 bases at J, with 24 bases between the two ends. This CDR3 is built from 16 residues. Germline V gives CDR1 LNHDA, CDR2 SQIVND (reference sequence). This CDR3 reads CASRLILRGRVSEQFF. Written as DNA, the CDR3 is TGTGCCAGTAGGCTCATTCTGCGGGGCAGGGTATCTGAGCAGTTCTTC.

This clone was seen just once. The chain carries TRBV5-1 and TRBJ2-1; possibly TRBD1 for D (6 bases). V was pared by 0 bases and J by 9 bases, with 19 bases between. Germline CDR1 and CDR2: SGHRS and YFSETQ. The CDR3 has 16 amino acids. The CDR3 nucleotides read TGCGCCAGCAGCTTGGACTGGACAGAATCGGCGCGTGAGCAGTTCTTC. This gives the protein CASSLDWTESAREQFF.

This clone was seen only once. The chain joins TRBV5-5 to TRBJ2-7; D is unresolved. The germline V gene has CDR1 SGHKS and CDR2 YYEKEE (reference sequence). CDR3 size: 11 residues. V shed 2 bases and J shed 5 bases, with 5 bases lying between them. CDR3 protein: CASSFSDEQYF. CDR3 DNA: TGTGCCAGCAGCTTTTCGGACGAGCAGTACTTC. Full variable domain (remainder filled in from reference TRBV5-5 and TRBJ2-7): DAGVTQSPTHLIKTRGQQVTLRCSPISGHKSVSWYQQVLGQGPQFIFQYYEKEERGRGNFPDRFSARQFPNYSSELNVNALLLGDSALYLCASSFSDEQYFGPGTRLTVT.

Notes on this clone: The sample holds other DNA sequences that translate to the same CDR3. The CDR3 spells CASSLGLAGTYEQYF. DNA for the CDR3: TGCGCCAGCAGCTTGGGCCTAGCGGGGACCTACGAGCAGTACTTC. The chain employs TRBV5-1 and TRBJ2-7, with 9 bases identical to TRBD2. The CDR3 loop spans 15 amino acids. V shed 0 bases, J shed 2 bases, and the junction held 3 bases outside the gene matches. The germline V gene has CDR1 SGHRS and CDR2 YFSETQ. The full variable domain, its missing parts supplied by reference TRBV5-1 and TRBJ2-7, is KAGVTQTPRYLIKTRGQQVTLSCSPISGHRSVSWYQQTPGQGLQFLFEYFSETQRNKGNFPGRFSGRQFSNSRSEMNVSTLELGDSALYLCASSLGLAGTYEQYFGPGTRLTVT.

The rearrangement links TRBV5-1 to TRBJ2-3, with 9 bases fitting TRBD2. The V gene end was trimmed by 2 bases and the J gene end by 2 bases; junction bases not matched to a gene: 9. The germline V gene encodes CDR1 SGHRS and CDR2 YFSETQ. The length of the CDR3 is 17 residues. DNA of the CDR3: TGCGCCAGCAGCTTACAACCTCTAGCGGGAAACACAGATACGCAGTATTTT. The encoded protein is CASSLQPLAGNTDTQYF. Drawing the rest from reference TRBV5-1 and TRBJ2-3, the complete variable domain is KAGVTQTPRYLIKTRGQQVTLSCSPISGHRSVSWYQQTPGQGLQFLFEYFSETQRNKGNFPGRFSGRQFSNSRSEMNVSTLELGDSALYLCASSLQPLAGNTDTQYFGPGTRLTVL.

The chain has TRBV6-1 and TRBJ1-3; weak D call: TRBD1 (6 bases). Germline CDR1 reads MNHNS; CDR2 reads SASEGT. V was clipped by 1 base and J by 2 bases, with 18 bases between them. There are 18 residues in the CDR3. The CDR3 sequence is CASSEEAGVSFTGNTIYF. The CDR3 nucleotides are TGTGCCAGCAGTGAAGAGGCAGGGGTTAGTTTCACTGGAAACACCATATATTTT.

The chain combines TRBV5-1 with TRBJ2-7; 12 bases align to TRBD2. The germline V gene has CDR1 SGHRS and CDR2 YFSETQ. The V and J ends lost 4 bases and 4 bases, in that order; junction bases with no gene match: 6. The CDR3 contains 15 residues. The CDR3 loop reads CASSTTSGGPYEQYF. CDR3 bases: TGCGCCAGCAGCACGACTAGCGGGGGACCATACGAGCAGTACTTC.

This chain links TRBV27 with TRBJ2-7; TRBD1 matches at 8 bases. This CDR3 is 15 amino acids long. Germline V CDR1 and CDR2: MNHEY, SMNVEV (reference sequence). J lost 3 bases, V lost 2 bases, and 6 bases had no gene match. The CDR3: CASSLRAGGFYEQYF. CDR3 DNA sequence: TGTGCCAGCAGTTTAAGGGCAGGGGGCTTCTACGAGCAGTACTTC.

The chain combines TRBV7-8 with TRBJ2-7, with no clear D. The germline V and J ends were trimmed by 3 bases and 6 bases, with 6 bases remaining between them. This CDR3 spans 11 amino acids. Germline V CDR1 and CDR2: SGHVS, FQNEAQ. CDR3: CASSFKLEQYF. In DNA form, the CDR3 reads TGTGCCAGCAGCTTTAAACTCGAGCAGTACTTC. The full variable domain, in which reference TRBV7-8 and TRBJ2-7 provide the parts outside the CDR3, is GAGVSQSPRYKVAKRGQDVALRCDPISGHVSLFWYQQALGQGPEFLTYFQNEAQLDKSGLPSDRFFAERPEGSVSTLKIQRTQQEDSAVYLCASSFKLEQYFGPGTRLTVT.

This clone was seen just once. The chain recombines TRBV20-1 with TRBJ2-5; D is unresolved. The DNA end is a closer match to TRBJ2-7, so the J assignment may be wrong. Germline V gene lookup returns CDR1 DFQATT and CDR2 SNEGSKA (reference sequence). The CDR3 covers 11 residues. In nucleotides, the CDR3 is TGCAGTGCTAGAGATCCCCCCGAGCAGTACTTC. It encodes CSARDPPEQYF.